Listed below are T cell receptor beta chains from one sample, sequenced in a study of blood T cells in healthy people across ages. MiXCR, applied by TCRdb to the 5' RACE reads, yields one record per CDR3 protein. Counted here are more than 650,000 distinct CDR3 sequences, over 20% occurring once; the ten biggest clones make up under 25%. Sequenced: blood. The receptors were gathered from a man in his 70s in good health. Both conserved end residues are part of each CDR3. Fields, in order: D gene, V gene, CDR3 length, clone size, J gene, CDR3 protein, CDR3 DNA. The D gene is left open where the match is weak. Clone sizes are given selectively: once, few, many, or a class where the clone is expanded.

>TRBD2|TRBV4-2|17|few|TRBJ2-1
CASSQPKLAGAYNEQFF
TGTGCCAGCAGCCAACCAAAACTAGCGGGAGCCTACAATGAGCAGTTCTTC
>TRBD2|TRBV11-1|16|once|TRBJ2-1
CASSLTSGLSYNEQFF
TGTGCCAGCAGCTTAACTAGCGGACTCTCCTACAATGAGCAGTTCTTC
>-|TRBV12-3/TRBV12-4|12|few|TRBJ2-7
CASSSHSYEQYF
TGTGCCAGCAGTTCGCACTCCTACGAGCAGTACTTC
>-|TRBV28|15|few|TRBJ2-5
CASSPVGTQQETQYF
TGTGCCAGCAGCCCGGTCGGGACGCAGCAAGAGACCCAGTACTTC
>-|TRBV5-1|13|-|TRBJ1-1
CASNQYGNTEAFF
TGCGCCAGCAACCAGTACGGGAACACTGAAGCTTTCTTT
>TRBD2|TRBV7-2|16|few|TRBJ2-3
CASSPRLAGAADTQYF
TGTGCCAGCAGCCCTCGACTAGCGGGGGCGGCAGATACGCAGTATTTT
>TRBD2|TRBV9|16|few|TRBJ2-2
CASSVTLAGNTGELFF
TGTGCCAGCAGCGTAACACTAGCGGGAAACACCGGGGAGCTGTTTTTT
>TRBD1|TRBV20-1|15|few|TRBJ2-3
CSARGRGTSTDTQYF
TGCAGTGCTAGGGGCAGGGGGACCAGCACAGATACGCAGTATTTT
>TRBD1|TRBV5-1|14|-|TRBJ1-1
CASSSGQGATEAFF
TGCGCCAGCAGCTCGGGACAGGGGGCCACTGAAGCTTTCTTT
>-|TRBV28|14|few|TRBJ2-3
CASKAGWATDTQYF
TGTGCCAGCAAAGCGGGCTGGGCCACAGATACGCAGTATTTT
>-|TRBV12-3/TRBV12-4|17|few|TRBJ2-3
CASSLGVVGPSTDTQYF
TGTGCCAGCAGTTTAGGAGTGGTGGGACCCTCCACAGATACGCAGTATTTT
>-|TRBV18|13|-|TRBJ2-7
CASPHPEAYEQYF
TGTGCCAGCCCACACCCTGAGGCCTACGAGCAGTACTTC
>-|TRBV12-3/TRBV12-4|15|many|TRBJ2-1
CASSDGGSSYNEQFF
TGTGCCAGCAGTGACGGGGGTAGCTCCTACAATGAGCAGTTCTTC
>-|TRBV18|14|-|TRBJ2-7
CASSPGVFPYEQYF
TGTGCCAGCTCACCCGGGGTTTTTCCCTACGAGCAGTACTTC
>-|TRBV5-1|17|-|TRBJ2-5
CASSSQGLFQYQETQYF
TGCGCCAGCAGCTCCCAGGGACTCTTTCAGTACCAAGAGACCCAGTACTTC
>-|TRBV12-3/TRBV12-4|15|few|TRBJ2-1
CASCKGSCAYNEQFF
TGTGCCAGCTGTAAAGGGAGTTGCGCGTACAATGAGCAGTTCTTC
>-|TRBV24-1|13|-|TRBJ2-5
CATSVGGGETQYF
TGTGCCACCAGTGTGGGGGGTGGAGAGACCCAGTACTTC
>-|TRBV29-1|14|many|TRBJ2-3
CSVDTPVSTDTQYF
TGCAGCGTTGATACTCCGGTTAGCACAGATACGCAGTATTTT
>TRBD2|TRBV6-2/TRBV6-3|14|few|TRBJ2-3
CASSYLQREGTQYF
TGTGCCAGCAGTTACCTCCAGCGGGAGGGTACGCAGTATTTT
>-|TRBV10-3|12|-|TRBJ2-5
CAISPDGETQYF
TGTGCCATCAGTCCAGATGGAGAGACCCAGTACTTC
>-|TRBV24-1|15|-|TRBJ1-4
CATSDSGTANEKLFF
TGTGCCACCAGTGACTCCGGGACGGCAAATGAAAAACTGTTTTTT
>TRBD2|TRBV3-1|17|few|TRBJ2-5
CASSQGDAGGDQETQYF
TGTGCCAGCAGCCAAGGGGATGCGGGAGGGGACCAAGAGACCCAGTACTTC
>TRBD1|TRBV12-3/TRBV12-4|16|few|TRBJ2-5
CASSPVGGQGSETQYF
TGTGCCAGCAGTCCAGTCGGGGGACAGGGGTCAGAGACCCAGTACTTC
>TRBD2|TRBV29-1|15|once|TRBJ2-3
CSVEPWEGWTDTQYF
TGCAGCGTTGAACCGTGGGAGGGCTGGACAGATACGCAGTATTTT
>TRBD1|TRBV20-1|15|few|TRBJ1-2
CSASPRQGGNYGYTF
TGCAGTGCTAGCCCCAGACAGGGAGGTAACTATGGCTACACCTTC
>TRBD2|TRBV27|15|-|TRBJ2-3
CASSFGAGVTDTQYF
TGTGCCAGCAGTTTCGGGGCGGGGGTGACAGATACGCAGTATTTT
>-|TRBV6-1|19|few|TRBJ2-7
CASSERTLLPEGSSYEQYF
TGTGCTAGCAGTGAGAGGACCCTGCTACCGGAGGGGAGCTCCTACGAGCAGTACTTC
>-|TRBV5-5|17|-|TRBJ1-1
CASSLSRWGRMNTEAFF
TGTGCCAGCAGCCTGTCGCGTTGGGGCCGGATGAACACTGAAGCTTTCTTT
>TRBD1|TRBV29-1|14|-|TRBJ2-5
CSGRDSLAGETQYF
TGCAGCGGACGGGACAGCCTTGCCGGAGAGACCCAGTACTTC
>TRBD1|TRBV18|13|few|TRBJ1-4
CASSRTGNEKLFF
TGTGCCAGCTCGCGGACAGGGAACGAAAAACTGTTTTTT